This T cell receptor (beta chain) was identified during a study of T cells in localized non-small cell lung cancer. CDR3 length: 14 amino acids. V was pared by 1 base and J by 0 bases, with 7 bases between. Germline V gene lookup returns CDR1 SGHTA and CDR2 FQGNSA. This table comes from immunoSEQ multiplex PCR, and its TCRdb copy is limited to in-frame clones, with some not included. The sample consists of over 45,000 clones, 70% to 90% of them appearing once. Whole-study findings and limits: Heterogeneity within the tumor remains possible, as just one region underwent sequencing. There was higher T cell clonality in uninvolved adjacent lung than in tumor, and it was highest there. In the blood, greater T cell density corresponded to longer overall survival. Within adjacent lung there appeared a median approximately 59 of the top 100 tumor clones.

With respect to this clone: Its target is not known.

The genes are TRBV7-2 and TRBJ2-7, with D unclear. This clonotype was obtained from a man aged 35-75 years with stage I squamous cell lung carcinoma. The source was peripheral blood, collected before any cancer treatment. This CDR3 reads CASSLGASSYEQYF. The CDR3 DNA is TGTGCCAGCAGCTTAGGGGCCAGCTCCTACGAGCAGTACTTC.